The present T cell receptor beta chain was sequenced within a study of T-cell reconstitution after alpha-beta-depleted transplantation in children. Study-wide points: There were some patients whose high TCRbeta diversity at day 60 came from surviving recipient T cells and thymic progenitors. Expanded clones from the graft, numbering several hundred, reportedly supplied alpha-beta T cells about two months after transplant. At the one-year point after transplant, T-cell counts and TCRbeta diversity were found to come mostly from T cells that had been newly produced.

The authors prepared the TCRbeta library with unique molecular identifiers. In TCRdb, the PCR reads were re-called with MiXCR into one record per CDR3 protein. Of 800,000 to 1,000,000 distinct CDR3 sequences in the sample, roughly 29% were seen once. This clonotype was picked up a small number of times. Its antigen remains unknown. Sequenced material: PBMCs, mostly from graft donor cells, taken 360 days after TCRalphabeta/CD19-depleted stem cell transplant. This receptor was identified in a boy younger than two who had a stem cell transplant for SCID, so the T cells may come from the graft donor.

CDR3 sequence reads: CASSQEARKLFF. The CDR3 DNA follows: TGTGCCAGCTCCCAGGAGGCGAGAAAACTGTTTTTT. The rearrangement uses TRBV18 and TRBJ1-4; D is ambiguous. The CDR3 loop spans 12 amino acids. CDR1 and CDR2 from the germline V gene are KGHSH and LQKENI. V lost 6 bases, J lost 10 bases, and 12 bases lay in between.